This TCR beta chain appears in the sequencing data of a study of blood T cell repertoires in COVID-19 (dated by TCRdb to the early 2020s). Broadly, across the study: Samples from collaborators originated in the United States, Italy and Spain and spanned both the acute and convalescent phases of COVID-19. The material from the prospective study consisted of cDNA or gDNA derived from T cells, B-cell-depleted T cells, or PBMCs. The dataset comprised deeply sampled blood TCRbeta repertoires from subjects exposed to, actively infected with, or recovered from COVID-19. A freely available public database, intended as a resource for researchers studying the immune response to SARS-CoV-2, is where the repertoires were released. Samples came from the ongoing ImmuneRACE study (first 160 participants) plus 1,254 subjects from 6 global collaborators. The sample metadata nearly always contained a de-identified subject ID, COVID-19 status, age in years and sex. Where HLA class I and class II types were available, the types were taken from metadata supplied by the sample provider, not from assay-based typing.

V was cut back by 6 bases and J by 0 bases, leaving a gap of 11 bases between them. Spanning cysteine to phenylalanine, the CDR3 consists of 15 amino acids. Only the CDR3 region is kept as DNA, spanning 45 bases read in frame from base 1. Taken from the germline V gene, the CDR1 and CDR2 loops are SNHLY and FYNNEI. The study at large found these results: The quantity of clinical and demographic metadata differed by source and by participant and was supplied without curation.

The immunoSEQ Assay, a bias-controlled multiplex PCR, was used to amplify TCRbeta CDR3 regions from genomic DNA. The paper's data handling went like this. Within the assay, amplification of reference gene primers was used to estimate how many nucleated cells each sample contained. To quantify the absolute abundance of each unique TCRbeta CDR3 rearrangement, sequence reads were collapsed and filtered. For each sample, productive Simpson clonality was calculated by taking the square root of Simpson's diversity index across productive rearrangements. Sourced from immuneACCESS, this table was stored by TCRdb with only in-frame sequences that have V and J called. A share of the clones is absent; for the studies checked, an unresolved V gene accounts for under half, and the remainder has no known explanation. From that table come the V and J calls and clone size; the DNA was used to work out D and trimming. For this sample there are some 400,000 clones; under 90% appear just once. The ten largest clonotypes hold around 1.7% of the sample.

In the prospective study, participants were roughly 18 to 100 years old, resided in 24 geographic areas of the United States, and were enrolled through a virtual design. To assign participants to cohorts, the prospective study relied on clinical history that participants themselves reported in a screening survey and a study questionnaire. Recovered participants in ImmuneRACE Cohort 3 were defined by two consecutive negative NP/OP PCR tests, clearance by a healthcare professional, or resolution of symptoms. Mobile phlebotomists in the prospective study collected whole blood, serum and a nasopharyngeal or oropharyngeal swab from every participant. Prospective study participants could optionally give additional blood draws and questionnaires over an approximately two-month period. Before DNA extraction, blood samples from the prospective study were shipped at room temperature or frozen. On this clone itself: Its specific antigen is unknown. Base qualities are missing; no much larger clone stands one base away.

The chain was built from TRBV2 and TRBJ2-2; the D gene is perhaps TRBD2, from 5 matching bases. The TCR was taken from a young woman who had recovered from COVID-19. Sequencing was performed on PBMCs or T cells enriched from blood (not recorded which). Read as DNA, the sequence is TGTGCCAGCAGGTCCGGGATTTCGAACACCGGGGAGCTGTTTTTT. Its protein is CASRSGISNTGELFF.